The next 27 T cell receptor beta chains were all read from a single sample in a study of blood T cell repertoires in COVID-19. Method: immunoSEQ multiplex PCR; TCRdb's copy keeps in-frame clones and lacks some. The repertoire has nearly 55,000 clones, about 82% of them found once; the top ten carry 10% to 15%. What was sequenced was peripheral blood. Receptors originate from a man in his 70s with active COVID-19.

The CDR3 region has the DNA TGTGCCAGCAGCTCACAGGGGATCACTGAAGCTTTCTTT. Its translation: CASSSQGITEAFF. The chain is built from TRBV5-6 and TRBJ1-1; TRBD1 matches at 7 bases. The CDR3 extends over 13 amino acids. V lost 3 bases, J lost 4 bases, and 3 bases stayed unmatched. Germline values: CDR1 SGHDT, CDR2 YYEEEE.

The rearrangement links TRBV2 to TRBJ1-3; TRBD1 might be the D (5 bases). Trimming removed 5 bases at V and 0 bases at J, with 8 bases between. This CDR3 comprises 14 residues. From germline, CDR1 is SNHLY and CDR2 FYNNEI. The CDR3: CASSRGLSGNTIYF. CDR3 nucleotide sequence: TGTGCCAGCAGTAGGGGCCTCTCTGGAAACACCATATATTTT.

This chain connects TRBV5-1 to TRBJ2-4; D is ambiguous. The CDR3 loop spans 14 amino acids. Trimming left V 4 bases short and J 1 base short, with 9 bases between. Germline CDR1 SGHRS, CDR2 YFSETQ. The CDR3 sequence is CASSHDTAKNIQYF. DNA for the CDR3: TGCGCCAGCAGCCACGACACTGCCAAAAACATTCAGTACTTC.

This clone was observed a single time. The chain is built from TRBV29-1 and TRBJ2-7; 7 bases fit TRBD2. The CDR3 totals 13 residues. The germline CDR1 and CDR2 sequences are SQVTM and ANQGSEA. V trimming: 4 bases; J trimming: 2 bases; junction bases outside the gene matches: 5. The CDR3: CSVGLAEPYEQYF. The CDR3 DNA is TGCAGCGTTGGCCTAGCGGAACCCTACGAGCAGTACTTC.

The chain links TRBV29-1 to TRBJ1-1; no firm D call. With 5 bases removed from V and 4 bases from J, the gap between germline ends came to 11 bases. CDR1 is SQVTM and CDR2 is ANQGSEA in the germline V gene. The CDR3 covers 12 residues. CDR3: CSVSGEGTEAFF. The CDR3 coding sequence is TGCAGCGTTAGTGGGGAGGGCACTGAAGCTTTCTTT.

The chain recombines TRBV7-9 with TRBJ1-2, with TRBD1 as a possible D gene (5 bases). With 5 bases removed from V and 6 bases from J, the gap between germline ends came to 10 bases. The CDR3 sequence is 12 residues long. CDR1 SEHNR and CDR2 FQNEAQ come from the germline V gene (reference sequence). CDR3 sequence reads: CASSGGTDGYTF. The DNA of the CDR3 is TGTGCCAGCAGCGGGGGGACGGATGGCTACACCTTC.

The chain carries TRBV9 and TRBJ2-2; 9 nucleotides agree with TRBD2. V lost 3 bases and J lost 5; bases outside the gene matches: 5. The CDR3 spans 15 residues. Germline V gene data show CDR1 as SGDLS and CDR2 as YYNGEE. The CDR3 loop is CASSGAGGITGELFF. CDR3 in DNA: TGTGCCAGCAGCGGTGCGGGGGGGATTACCGGGGAGCTGTTTTTT.

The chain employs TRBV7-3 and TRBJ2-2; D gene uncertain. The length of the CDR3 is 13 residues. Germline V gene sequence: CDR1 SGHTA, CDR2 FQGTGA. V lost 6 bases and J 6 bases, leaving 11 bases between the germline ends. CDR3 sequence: CASRGPPAGELFF. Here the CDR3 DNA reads TGTGCCAGCAGGGGCCCACCCGCCGGGGAGCTGTTTTTT.

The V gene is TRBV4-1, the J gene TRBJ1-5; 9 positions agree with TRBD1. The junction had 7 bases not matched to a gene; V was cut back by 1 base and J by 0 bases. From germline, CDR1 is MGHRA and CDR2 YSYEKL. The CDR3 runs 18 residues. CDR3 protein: CASSQASDRGFSNQPQHF. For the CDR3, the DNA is TGCGCCAGCAGCCAAGCCAGTGACAGGGGGTTTAGCAATCAGCCCCAGCATTTT.

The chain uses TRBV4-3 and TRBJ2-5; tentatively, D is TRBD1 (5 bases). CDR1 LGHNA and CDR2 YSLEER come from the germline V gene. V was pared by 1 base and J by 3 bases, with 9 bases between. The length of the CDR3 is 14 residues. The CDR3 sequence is CASSQVLGEETQYF. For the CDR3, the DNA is TGCGCCAGCAGCCAAGTGTTAGGGGAAGAGACCCAGTACTTC.

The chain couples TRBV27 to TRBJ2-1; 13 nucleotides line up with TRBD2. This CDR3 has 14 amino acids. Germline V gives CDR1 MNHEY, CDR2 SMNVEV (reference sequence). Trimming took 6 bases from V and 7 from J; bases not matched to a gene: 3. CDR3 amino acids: CASSGTSGVNEQFF. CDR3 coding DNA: TGTGCCAGCAGCGGGACTAGCGGGGTAAATGAGCAGTTCTTC.

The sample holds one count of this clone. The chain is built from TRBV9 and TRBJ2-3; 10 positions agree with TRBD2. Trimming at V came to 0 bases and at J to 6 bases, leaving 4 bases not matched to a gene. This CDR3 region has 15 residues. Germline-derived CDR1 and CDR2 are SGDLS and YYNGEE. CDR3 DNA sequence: TGTGCCAGCAGCGTAGGGACTAGCGGTGGGGATACGCAGTATTTT. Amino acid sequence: CASSVGTSGGDTQYF.

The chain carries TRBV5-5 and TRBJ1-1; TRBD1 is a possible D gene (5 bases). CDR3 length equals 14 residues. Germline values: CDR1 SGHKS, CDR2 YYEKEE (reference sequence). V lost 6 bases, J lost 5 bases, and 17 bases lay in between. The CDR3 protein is CASKLGATGTEAFF. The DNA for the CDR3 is TGTGCCAGCAAGTTAGGGGCGACGGGTACTGAAGCTTTCTTT.

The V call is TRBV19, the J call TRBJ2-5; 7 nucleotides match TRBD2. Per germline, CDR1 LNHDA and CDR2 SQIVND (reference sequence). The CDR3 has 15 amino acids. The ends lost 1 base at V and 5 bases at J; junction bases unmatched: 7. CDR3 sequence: CASSIGLASSETQYF. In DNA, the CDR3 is TGTGCCAGTAGTATAGGACTAGCTTCTTCTGAGACCCAGTACTTC.

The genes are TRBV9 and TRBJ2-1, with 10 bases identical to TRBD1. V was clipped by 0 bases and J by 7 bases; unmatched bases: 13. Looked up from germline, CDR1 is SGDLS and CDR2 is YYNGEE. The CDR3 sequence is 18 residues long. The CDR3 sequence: CASSVVGSPGQGENEQFF. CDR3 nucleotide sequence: TGTGCCAGCAGCGTAGTCGGTTCCCCCGGACAGGGGGAGAATGAGCAGTTCTTC.

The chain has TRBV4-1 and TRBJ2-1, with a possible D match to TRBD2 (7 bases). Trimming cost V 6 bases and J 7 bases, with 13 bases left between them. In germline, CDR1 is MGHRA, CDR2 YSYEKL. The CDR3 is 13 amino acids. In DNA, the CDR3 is TGCGCCAGCAGACGGGGGGCAACTAATGAGCAGTTCTTC. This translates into CASRRGATNEQFF.

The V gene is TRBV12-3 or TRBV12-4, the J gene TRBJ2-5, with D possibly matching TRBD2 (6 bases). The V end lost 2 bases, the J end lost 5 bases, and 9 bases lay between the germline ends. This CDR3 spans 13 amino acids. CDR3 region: CASSLSGVETQYF. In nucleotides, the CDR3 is TGTGCCAGCAGTTTATCGGGGGTCGAGACCCAGTACTTC.

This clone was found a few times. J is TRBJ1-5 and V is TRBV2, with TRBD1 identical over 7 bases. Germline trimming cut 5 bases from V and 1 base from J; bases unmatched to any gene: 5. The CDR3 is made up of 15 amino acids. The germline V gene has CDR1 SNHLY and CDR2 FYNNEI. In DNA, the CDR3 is TGTGCCAGCAGTCTAGGACAGGCGAGCAATCAGCCCCAGCATTTT. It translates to CASSLGQASNQPQHF.

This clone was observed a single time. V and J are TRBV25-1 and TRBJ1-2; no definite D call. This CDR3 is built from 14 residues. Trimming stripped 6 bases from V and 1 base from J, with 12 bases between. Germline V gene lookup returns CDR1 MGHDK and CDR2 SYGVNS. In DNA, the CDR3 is TGTGCCAGCAGCGGAGGGTTGGTTAACTATGGCTACACCTTC. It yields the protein CASSGGLVNYGYTF.

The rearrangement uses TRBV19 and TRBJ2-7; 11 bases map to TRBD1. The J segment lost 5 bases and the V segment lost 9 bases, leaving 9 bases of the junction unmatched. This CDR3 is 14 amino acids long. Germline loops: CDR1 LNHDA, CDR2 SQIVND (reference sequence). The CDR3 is CASRLGQGGNEQYF. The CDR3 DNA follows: TGTGCCAGCCGACTGGGACAGGGGGGCAACGAGCAGTACTTC. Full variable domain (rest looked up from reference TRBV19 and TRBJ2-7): DGGITQSPKYLFRKEGQNVTLSCEQNLNHDAMYWYRQDPGQGLRLIYYSQIVNDFQKGDIAEGYSVSREKKESFPLTVTSAQKNPTAFYLCASRLGQGGNEQYFGPGTRLTVT.

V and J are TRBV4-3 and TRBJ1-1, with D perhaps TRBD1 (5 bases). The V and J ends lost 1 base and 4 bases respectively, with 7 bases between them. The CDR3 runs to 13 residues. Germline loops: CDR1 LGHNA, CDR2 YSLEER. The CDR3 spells CASSQGGSTEAFF. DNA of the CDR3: TGCGCCAGCAGCCAAGGGGGCTCCACTGAAGCTTTCTTT.

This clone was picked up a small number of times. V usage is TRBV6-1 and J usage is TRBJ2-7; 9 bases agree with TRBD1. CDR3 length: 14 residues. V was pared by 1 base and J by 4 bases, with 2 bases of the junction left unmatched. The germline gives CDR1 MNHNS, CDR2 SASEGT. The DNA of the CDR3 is TGTGCCAGCAGTGAAGGACAGGGGGGATACGAGCAGTACTTC. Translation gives CASSEGQGGYEQYF.

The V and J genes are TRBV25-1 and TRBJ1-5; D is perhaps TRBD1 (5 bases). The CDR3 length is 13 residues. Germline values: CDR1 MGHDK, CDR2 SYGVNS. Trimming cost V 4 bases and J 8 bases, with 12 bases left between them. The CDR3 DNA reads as TGTGCCAGCAGTGGGGGAGGGACTGAGCCCCAGCATTTT. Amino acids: CASSGGGTEPQHF.

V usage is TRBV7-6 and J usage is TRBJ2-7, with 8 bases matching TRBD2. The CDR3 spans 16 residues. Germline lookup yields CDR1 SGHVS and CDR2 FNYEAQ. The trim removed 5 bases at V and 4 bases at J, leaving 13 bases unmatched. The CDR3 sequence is CASSPVSGGLVYEQYF. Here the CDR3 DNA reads TGTGCCAGCAGCCCAGTAAGCGGGGGTTTGGTGTACGAGCAGTACTTC.

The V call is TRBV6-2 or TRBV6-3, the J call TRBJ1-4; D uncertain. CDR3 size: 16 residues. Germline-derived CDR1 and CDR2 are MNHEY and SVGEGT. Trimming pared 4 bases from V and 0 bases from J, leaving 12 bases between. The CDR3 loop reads CASSSGRFTTNEKLFF. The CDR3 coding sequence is TGTGCCAGCAGTTCGGGGAGGTTCACAACTAATGAAAAACTGTTTTTT.

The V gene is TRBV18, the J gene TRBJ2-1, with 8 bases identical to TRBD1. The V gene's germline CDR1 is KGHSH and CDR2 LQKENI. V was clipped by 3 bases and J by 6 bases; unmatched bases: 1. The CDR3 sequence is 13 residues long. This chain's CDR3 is CASSPTGANEQFF. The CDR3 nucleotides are TGTGCCAGCTCACCGACAGGGGCCAATGAGCAGTTCTTC.

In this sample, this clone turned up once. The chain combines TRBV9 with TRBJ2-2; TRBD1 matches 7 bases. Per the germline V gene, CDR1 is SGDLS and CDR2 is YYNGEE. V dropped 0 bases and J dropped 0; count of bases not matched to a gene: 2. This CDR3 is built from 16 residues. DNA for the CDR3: TGTGCCAGCAGCGTAGGACAGGGTCCGAACACCGGGGAGCTGTTTTTT. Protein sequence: CASSVGQGPNTGELFF. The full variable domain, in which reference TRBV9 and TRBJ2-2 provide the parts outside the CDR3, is DSGVTQTPKHLITATGQRVTLRCSPRSGDLSVYWYQQSLDQGLQFLIQYYNGEERAKGNILERFSAQQFPDLHSELNLSSLELGDSALYFCASSVGQGPNTGELFFGEGSRLTVL.